This TCR beta chain originates from a study of blood T cell repertoires in COVID-19. Looking at the study overall: The United States, Italy and Spain were the sources of the acute and convalescent COVID-19 samples. PBMCs, B-cell-depleted T cells, or T cells provided the cDNA or gDNA that made up the material.

Authors' data handling: Reference gene primer amplification gave estimated nucleated cell counts. Generated by immunoSEQ multiplex PCR, the TCRdb table keeps only in-frame clones and is missing some. V, J and clone size reflect that table, while D and trimming were determined from the DNA. The sample has approximately 90,000 clones; around 90% are singletons. The CDR3 loop spans 13 amino acids. Germline V CDR1 and CDR2: LNHDA, SQIVND (reference sequence). Trimming left V 6 bases short and J 5 bases short, with 11 bases between. The sequence derives from a woman in her seventies with acute or convalescent COVID-19. Sequences were obtained from peripheral blood. V and J are TRBV19 and TRBJ1-5; D gene unclear. The CDR3 DNA is TGTGCCAGTAGGGACTATCCGTATCAGCCCCAGCATTTT. Translation gives CASRDYPYQPQHF.